The clone carrying this T cell receptor (beta chain) has a count of ten or more. The record originates from a study of T-cell memory formation after mild COVID-19. J was trimmed by 2 bases and V by 6 bases; bases with no gene match: 2. This CDR3 region has 14 residues. In germline, CDR1 is SNHLY, CDR2 FYNNEI. Each CDR3 protein gets one entry after TCRdb re-called the 5' RACE reads with MiXCR. The sample has approximately 450,000 distinct CDR3 sequences, approximately 18% seen once. The chain employs TRBV2 and TRBJ2-3, with 10 bases aligning to TRBD2. Sequencing was performed on PBMCs or a T cell subset sorted from them (not recorded which). This receptor was obtained from an adult woman who had mild COVID-19 (a few samples of this study predate the infection). Cell type and time point are not known. CDR3 loop: CASRSGGATDTQYF. The CDR3 DNA follows: TGTGCCAGCAGGAGCGGGGGGGCCACAGATACGCAGTATTTT.